Following are 10 T cell receptor beta chains from one sample sequenced in a study of blood T cell repertoires in COVID-19. The repertoire was sequenced with immunoSEQ multiplex PCR; TCRdb's copy has only in-frame clones and lacks some. This table has fewer than 150,000 clones, roughly 86% appearing once. Sequences were obtained from peripheral blood. Receptors originate from a woman aged 45-65 years who had recovered from COVID-19.

The V gene is TRBV7-3, the J gene TRBJ1-3; D possibly corresponds to TRBD1 (5 bases). V lost 5 bases, J lost 6 bases, and 14 bases lay in between. This CDR3 has 14 amino acids. In germline, CDR1 is SGHTA, CDR2 FQGTGA. The CDR3 reads CASSPQAGENTIYF. CDR3 bases: TGTGCCAGCAGCCCCCAGGCGGGGGAAAACACCATATATTTT.

The chain is built from TRBV27 and TRBJ2-1; TRBD2 matches 9 bases. CDR3 length: 18 amino acids. V lost 3 bases, J lost 8 bases, and 17 bases stayed unmatched. Per germline, CDR1 MNHEY and CDR2 SMNVEV (reference sequence). The CDR3 here is CASSFSGRGGQFLDEQFF. The CDR3 nucleotides are TGTGCCAGCAGTTTCTCTGGGCGGGGGGGCCAGTTTTTGGATGAGCAGTTCTTC.

The CDR3 region is CASTTQGTQYF. In nucleotides, the CDR3 is TGTGCCAGCACAACTCAGGGAACCCAGTACTTC. This sequence joins TRBV6-6 and TRBJ2-5, with D possibly being TRBD1 (5 bases). Trimming removed 7 bases from V and 8 bases from J, with 11 bases in between. The CDR3 sequence is 11 residues long. Germline CDR1 MNHNY, CDR2 SVGAGI (reference sequence).

The V gene is TRBV5-1, the J gene TRBJ2-7, with a possible D match to TRBD1 (5 bases). V lost 6 bases to trimming and J lost 3 bases, with 16 bases between them. The germline gives CDR1 SGHRS, CDR2 YFSETQ. The length of the CDR3 is 14 residues. The DNA for the CDR3 is TGCGCCAGCACCCAGGGCATAAGCGACTACGAGCAGTACTTC. Protein: CASTQGISDYEQYF.

The V call is TRBV5-1, the J call TRBJ1-2; D ambiguous. The length of the CDR3 is 12 residues. The germline gives CDR1 SGHRS, CDR2 YFSETQ. Trimming removed 0 bases at V and 7 bases at J, with 7 bases between. CDR3 sequence (DNA): TGCGCCAGCAGCTTGGGAACGGGTGGCTACACCTTC. Translation: CASSLGTGGYTF. Filled out from reference TRBV5-1 and TRBJ1-2, the complete variable domain reads KAGVTQTPRYLIKTRGQQVTLSCSPISGHRSVSWYQQTPGQGLQFLFEYFSETQRNKGNFPGRFSGRQFSNSRSEMNVSTLELGDSALYLCASSLGTGGYTFGSGTRLTVV.

The CDR3: CAISDSDNSPLHF. The CDR3 coding sequence is TGTGCCATCAGTGATTCAGATAATTCACCCCTCCACTTT. The chain joins TRBV10-3 to TRBJ1-6; D remains unclear. Trimming removed 3 bases at V and 5 bases at J, with 5 bases between. CDR3 length equals 13 residues. The germline gives CDR1 ENHRY, CDR2 SYGVKD.

CDR3 bases: TGTGCCAGCACCGGAGTCCCGGGGAGGGCGATAGGAACCGGGGAGCTGTTTTTT. It specifies CASTGVPGRAIGTGELFF. The rearrangement links TRBV27 to TRBJ2-2, with 7 bases fitting TRBD2. CDR3 length: 18 amino acids. Looked up from germline, CDR1 is MNHEY and CDR2 is SMNVEV (reference sequence). Trimming cost V 7 bases and J 5 bases; bases outside gene matches: 19.

V is TRBV20-1 and J is TRBJ1-3; D is perhaps TRBD1 (6 bases). V was cut by 3 bases and J by 0 bases, with 9 bases left in between. Germline values: CDR1 DFQATT, CDR2 SNEGSKA (reference sequence). The CDR3 is 14 amino acids. The CDR3 nucleotides are TGCAGTGCTAGTCAGGGGTCCTCTGGAAACACCATATATTTT. It translates to CSASQGSSGNTIYF.

This clone was recorded once. This chain uses TRBV6-5 with TRBJ1-5; D is unclear. V lost 6 bases and J 5 bases, leaving 8 bases between the germline ends. The CDR3 contains 12 residues. The germline V gene has CDR1 MNHEY and CDR2 SVGAGI. The DNA for the CDR3 is TGTGCCAGCAGCCGAGGTGATCAGCCCCAGCATTTT. Translation: CASSRGDQPQHF.

The chain combines TRBV15 with TRBJ1-5; 8 bases map to TRBD1. Germline CDR1 and CDR2: LNHNV and YYDKDF (reference sequence). This CDR3 has 15 residues. Trimming at V came to 1 base and at J to 4 bases, leaving 3 bases not matched to a gene. The DNA for the CDR3 is TGTGCCACCAGCAGAGTACAGGGGGGTAATCAGCCCCAGCATTTT. Encoded protein: CATSRVQGGNQPQHF. Full variable domain (outside the CDR3, taken from reference TRBV15 and TRBJ1-5): DAMVIQNPRYQVTQFGKPVTLSCSQTLNHNVMYWYQQKSSQAPKLLFHYYDKDFNNEADTPDNFQSRRPNTSFCFLDIRSPGLGDTAMYLCATSRVQGGNQPQHFGDGTRLSIL.